This TCR beta chain originates from a study of response to subunit inactivated influenza vaccine. CDR3 length equals 15 residues. The germline V gene has CDR1 LGHDT and CDR2 YNNKEL (reference sequence). The V gene end was trimmed by 3 bases and the J gene end by 5 bases; junction bases not matched to a gene: 5. This clonotype showed up just a few times. The antigen is not known. TCRdb reprocessed the RT-PCR reads via MiXCR and lists one record per CDR3 protein. The sample records approximately 520,000 distinct CDR3 sequences, approximately 17% being singletons. Study-level points and caveats: A suggestion made by the authors is that each seasonal influenza vaccination recruits few new T cells.

The TCR was taken from a man between 50 and 75 years old who received an inactivated influenza vaccine. The V gene is TRBV3-1, the J gene TRBJ2-2, with 8 bases fitting TRBD2. The sample consisted of CD4+ T cells sorted from PBMCs, taken around 2 years after vaccination. DNA for the CDR3: TGTGCCAGCAGCCAGCTGGCGGGAGGAACCGGGGAGCTGTTTTTT. This sequence encodes CASSQLAGGTGELFF.